This entry lists 31 T cell receptor beta chains sequenced from one sample in a study of persistence of HIV-infected CD4 T cells. Cells were stimulated with CMV-infected fibroblast lysates at 10 ug/mL. CD40L-negative CD69-negative CD45RO-high memory CD4+ T cells were sorted as populations depleted of antigen-responding cells. The immunoSEQ assay was version 4, run in survey mode. The table came from immunoSEQ multiplex PCR; TCRdb's copy has only in-frame clones and leaves some out. The data show 30,000 to 35,000 clones, approximately 80% seen once. The antigens of these receptors remain unknown. Sequences were derived from CD4+ T cells sorted from PBMCs after roughly 20-hour stimulation, sampled from a patient who received antiretroviral therapy. These receptors were collected from an adult man with HIV who was CMV-seropositive.

The chain carries TRBV7-6 and TRBJ1-6; TRBD1 is a possible D gene (5 bases). The length of the CDR3 is 15 residues. V was shortened by 1 base and J by 6 bases, with 10 bases between the two germline ends. Germline values: CDR1 SGHVS, CDR2 FNYEAQ. This CDR3 is CASSLVGEGNSPLHF. The CDR3 DNA sequence: TGTGCCAGCAGCTTAGTGGGGGAGGGTAATTCACCCCTCCACTTT. The whole variable domain, remainder taken from reference TRBV7-6 and TRBJ1-6, is GAGVSQSPRYKVTKRGQDVALRCDPISGHVSLYWYRQALGQGPEFLTYFNYEAQQDKSGLPNDRFSAERPEGSISTLTIQRTEQRDSAMYRCASSLVGEGNSPLHFGNGTRLTVT.

The V call is TRBV19, the J call TRBJ2-1; perhaps TRBD1 as D (6 bases). Trimming left V 7 bases short and J 3 bases short, with 19 bases between. This CDR3 has 16 residues. Germline-derived CDR1 and CDR2 are LNHDA and SQIVND (reference sequence). CDR3 residues: CASTATGWGFYNEQFF. As DNA, the CDR3 is TGTGCCAGTACCGCCACAGGGTGGGGATTCTACAATGAGCAGTTCTTC.

The CDR3 nucleotides are TGTGCCAGCAGTTTAGCGCAAGCAAACACCATATATTTT. Protein sequence: CASSLAQANTIYF. The V call is TRBV12-3 or TRBV12-4, the J call TRBJ1-3, with D unresolved. The CDR3 runs to 13 residues. Trimming removed 0 bases from V and 6 bases from J, with 6 bases in between.

J is TRBJ1-5 and V is TRBV6-6; no firm D call. Trimming pared 8 bases from V and 2 bases from J, leaving 13 bases between. The CDR3 is 14 residues long. CDR1 and CDR2 (germline): MNHNY, SVGAGI (reference sequence). CDR3 in DNA: TGTGCCAGCCGCTACCGGGATGGCAATCAGCCCCAGCATTTT. The encoded protein is CASRYRDGNQPQHF.

This clone was seen only once. CDR3 loop: CAYQGYETQYF. The CDR3 DNA is TGTGCTTATCAGGGTTACGAGACCCAGTACTTC. The chain couples TRBV30 to TRBJ2-5, with D possibly TRBD1 on 5 matching bases. The CDR3 totals 11 residues. CDR1 and CDR2 from the germline V gene are GTSNPN and SVGIG (reference sequence).

This chain uses TRBV6-5 with TRBJ2-7, with no clear D. The CDR3 has 12 amino acids. V dropped 8 bases and J dropped 0 bases, with 8 bases sitting between them. The germline CDR1 and CDR2 sequences are MNHEY and SVGAGI. Written as DNA, the CDR3 is TGTGCCAGCGGACGGAACTCCTACGAGCAGTACTTC. It specifies CASGRNSYEQYF.

V is TRBV18 and J is TRBJ2-1; 9 bases agree with TRBD1. CDR3 length: 16 amino acids. Trimming at V came to 3 bases and at J to 7 bases, leaving 10 bases not matched to a gene. Germline-derived CDR1 and CDR2 are KGHSH and LQKENI. CDR3 nucleotides: TGTGCCAGCTCACCGACAGGGGGATCCCTTACAAATGAGCAGTTCTTC. Translating gives CASSPTGGSLTNEQFF.

The chain joins TRBV7-2 to TRBJ2-2; no clear D gene. The CDR3 sequence is 13 residues long. Per the germline V gene, CDR1 is SGHTA and CDR2 is FQGNSA. V lost 1 base, J lost 5 bases, and 5 bases lay in between. The CDR3 sequence: CASSLGPTGELFF. CDR3 DNA sequence: TGTGCCAGCAGCTTAGGACCGACCGGGGAGCTGTTTTTT.

V is TRBV9 and J is TRBJ2-7; 9 nucleotides align to TRBD1. CDR3 size: 14 residues. J lost 3 bases, V lost 3 bases, and 4 bases had no gene match. CDR1 is SGDLS and CDR2 is YYNGEE in the germline V gene. CDR3 coding DNA: TGTGCCAGCAGCGATGGGGACAGGGACTACGAGCAGTACTTC. Protein sequence: CASSDGDRDYEQYF.

The chain recombines TRBV10-3 with TRBJ2-3; 7 nucleotides line up with TRBD1. Trimming removed 6 bases from V and 3 bases from J; junction bases left unmatched: 6. CDR1 is ENHRY, CDR2 SYGVKD, per germline. The CDR3 covers 14 residues. CDR3 loop: CAIRPGQATDTQYF. Written as DNA, the CDR3 is TGTGCCATCAGACCCGGACAGGCGACAGATACGCAGTATTTT.

This chain connects TRBV5-4 to TRBJ1-4; a weak D match, TRBD1 (5 bases). V dropped 3 bases and J dropped 8 bases, with 14 bases sitting between them. The CDR3 has 14 residues. Germline values: CDR1 SGHNT, CDR2 YYREEE (reference sequence). CDR3 nucleotides: TGTGCCAGCAGCTATAAGGGGCCGGGGGAAAAACTGTTTTTT. Protein: CASSYKGPGEKLFF.

The rearrangement joins TRBV29-1 to TRBJ1-4; possible D gene TRBD1, 6 bases. CDR1 is SQVTM, CDR2 ANQGSEA, per germline. The germline V and J ends were trimmed by 7 bases and 7 bases, with 13 bases remaining between them. This CDR3 has 12 amino acids. CDR3 sequence (DNA): TGCAGCGCCGGAGAAGGGGGTGAAAAACTGTTTTTT. This translates into CSAGEGGEKLFF.

This chain joins TRBV29-1 and TRBJ1-1; TRBD1 is a possible D gene (6 bases). The CDR3 consists of 15 residues. Germline V gene lookup returns CDR1 SQVTM and CDR2 ANQGSEA. Trimming shortened V by 4 bases and J by 4 bases, and 19 bases separated the two germline ends. The CDR3, as DNA: TGCAGCGTTGCCACAGTACAGGGTAGGGGCACTGAAGCTTTCTTT. It is translated as CSVATVQGRGTEAFF.

The genes are TRBV6-2 or TRBV6-3 and TRBJ1-3; D remains ambiguous. The CDR3 has 16 amino acids. Germline V CDR1 and CDR2: MNHEY, SVGEGT. Between the trimmed V and J ends, which lost 3 bases and 0 bases, there was a span of 12 bases. This CDR3 is CASSYRTASSGNTIYF. The CDR3 DNA reads as TGTGCCAGCAGTTATCGGACGGCGTCCTCTGGAAACACCATATATTTT.

This sequence joins TRBV9 and TRBJ2-3; D is perhaps TRBD2 (5 bases). CDR3 size: 15 residues. Germline V gene lookup returns CDR1 SGDLS and CDR2 YYNGEE. The V gene lost 4 bases and the J gene lost 4 bases, with 16 bases spanning the gap. The CDR3, as DNA: TGTGCCAGCAGCCCCCGACCGGAGGTGGCAGATACGCAGTATTTT. Its translation is CASSPRPEVADTQYF. The whole variable domain, remainder taken from reference TRBV9 and TRBJ2-3, is DSGVTQTPKHLITATGQRVTLRCSPRSGDLSVYWYQQSLDQGLQFLIQYYNGEERAKGNILERFSAQQFPDLHSELNLSSLELGDSALYFCASSPRPEVADTQYFGPGTRLTVL.

The chain recombines TRBV7-2 with TRBJ2-5; D is undetermined. CDR3 length equals 14 residues. V lost 1 base, J lost 5 bases, and 11 bases lay in between. Germline-derived CDR1 and CDR2 are SGHTA and FQGNSA. The CDR3 DNA reads as TGTGCCAGCAGCTTAGGGGTGGGTGGGGAGACCCAGTACTTC. Protein product: CASSLGVGGETQYF.

CDR3 sequence reads: CASSHYSGGVYNEQFF. DNA of the CDR3: TGCGCCAGCAGCCATTATAGCGGGGGGGTCTACAATGAGCAGTTCTTC. The V gene is TRBV4-1, the J gene TRBJ2-1; 11 nucleotides line up with TRBD2. V shed 3 bases, J shed 3 bases, and the junction held 4 bases outside the gene matches. Germline loops: CDR1 MGHRA, CDR2 YSYEKL. The CDR3 has 16 residues.

The chain is built from TRBV25-1 and TRBJ1-2; a weak D match, TRBD2 (5 bases). The J call is uncertain, as TRBJ2-1 better fits the DNA end. The CDR3 has 9 residues. Germline V lookup: CDR1 MGHDK, CDR2 SYGVNS. Here the CDR3 DNA reads TGTGCCAGCTCCTCGGGACAGTTCTTC. Protein: CASSSGQFF.

The chain is built from TRBV6-5 and TRBJ1-5; D uncertain. Germline V lookup: CDR1 MNHEY, CDR2 SVGAGI. CDR3 size: 14 residues. V shed 5 bases and J shed 0 bases, with 8 bases lying between them. The CDR3 nucleotides read TGTGCCAGCAGTCGACACCATAGCAATCAGCCCCAGCATTTT. The encoded protein is CASSRHHSNQPQHF.

The rearrangement links TRBV30 to TRBJ2-7; the D is unclear. The V gene lost 0 bases and the J gene lost 3 bases, with 9 bases spanning the gap. The germline V gene encodes CDR1 GTSNPN and CDR2 SVGIG (reference sequence). This CDR3 is built from 13 residues. The CDR3 DNA reads as TGTGCCTGGAGTGTTCGGGCATACTACGAGCAGTACTTC. Encoded protein: CAWSVRAYYEQYF.

This chain links TRBV27 with TRBJ1-2; 8 nucleotides agree with TRBD1. With 6 bases clipped from V and 8 bases from J, the junction kept 8 bases outside the gene matches. CDR3 length equals 13 residues. Germline CDR1 MNHEY, CDR2 SMNVEV (reference sequence). For the CDR3, the DNA is TGTGCCAGCAGCAGAGACAGGGGTTGGGGCTACACCTTC. Translation gives CASSRDRGWGYTF.

The genes are TRBV7-2 and TRBJ1-2; D is perhaps TRBD1 (5 bases). Trimming pared 3 bases from V and 1 base from J, leaving 21 bases between. The CDR3 contains 18 residues. The germline CDR1 and CDR2 sequences are SGHTA and FQGNSA. CDR3 sequence: CASSFFGGGAGGNYGYTF. CDR3 DNA: TGTGCCAGCAGCTTCTTTGGCGGAGGGGCAGGAGGTAACTATGGCTACACCTTC. The full variable domain, with the rest looked up from reference TRBV7-2 and TRBJ1-2, is GAGVSQSPSNKVTEKGKDVELRCDPISGHTALYWYRQSLGQGLEFLIYFQGNSAPDKSGLPSDRFSAERTGGSVSTLTIQRTQQEDSAVYLCASSFFGGGAGGNYGYTFGSGTRLTVV.

V gene TRBV19 combines with J gene TRBJ1-1, with 10 bases aligning to TRBD1. Germline-derived CDR1 and CDR2 are LNHDA and SQIVND (reference sequence). The V and J ends lost 8 bases and 4 bases, in that order; junction bases with no gene match: 7. This CDR3 spans 14 amino acids. This CDR3 is CASVKGQGSTEAFF. The CDR3 DNA reads as TGTGCCAGTGTTAAGGGACAGGGGTCCACTGAAGCTTTCTTT. Combining the CDR3 with reference TRBV19 and TRBJ1-1 gives the whole variable domain DGGITQSPKYLFRKEGQNVTLSCEQNLNHDAMYWYRQDPGQGLRLIYYSQIVNDFQKGDIAEGYSVSREKKESFPLTVTSAQKNPTAFYLCASVKGQGSTEAFFGQGTRLTVV.

The V gene is TRBV2, the J gene TRBJ1-4; the D is unclear. The CDR3 covers 15 residues. Germline V gene data show CDR1 as SNHLY and CDR2 as FYNNEI. Trimming removed 3 bases from V and 6 bases from J, with 14 bases in between. CDR3 coding DNA: TGTGCCAGCAGTGAGAGCGGGTTCGGGGATGAAAAACTGTTTTTT. This encodes CASSESGFGDEKLFF. The variable domain in full, completed from reference TRBV2 and TRBJ1-4, reads EPEVTQTPSHQVTQMGQEVILRCVPISNHLYFYWYRQILGQKVEFLVSFYNNEISEKSEIFDDQFSVERPDGSNFTLKIRSTKLEDSAMYFCASSESGFGDEKLFFGSGTQLSVL.

This chain links TRBV28 with TRBJ2-7; D gene uncertain. Germline-derived CDR1 and CDR2 are MDHEN and SYDVKM. This CDR3 region has 13 residues. Trimming pared 10 bases from V and 4 bases from J, leaving 17 bases between. CDR3 sequence reads: CATWAPSDYEQYF. For the CDR3, the DNA is TGTGCCACCTGGGCACCTTCGGATTACGAGCAGTACTTC. Using reference TRBV28 and TRBJ2-7 for the parts outside the CDR3, the full variable domain is DVKVTQSSRYLVKRTGEKVFLECVQDMDHENMFWYRQDPGLGLRLIYFSYDVKMKEKGDIPEGYSVSREKKERFSLILESASTNQTSMYLCATWAPSDYEQYFGPGTRLTVT.

This clone was picked up one time. The chain recombines TRBV7-9 with TRBJ1-1; no reliable D call. The CDR3 sequence is 14 residues long. Per the germline V gene, CDR1 is SEHNR and CDR2 is FQNEAQ (reference sequence). Trimming left V 3 bases short and J 0 bases short, with 8 bases between. In DNA, the CDR3 is TGTGCCAGCAGCTTGAGCCGGATGAACACTGAAGCTTTCTTT. This codes for CASSLSRMNTEAFF.

This rearrangement joins TRBV14 to TRBJ1-2, with no clear D. This CDR3 contains 13 residues. Germline CDR1 is SGHDN and CDR2 is FVKESK. V was cut by 0 bases and J by 5 bases, with 7 bases left in between. The CDR3 bases are TGTGCCAGCAGCCAAGATTTGGCGTATGGCTACACCTTC. Translation gives CASSQDLAYGYTF.

The CDR3 is CASSLDGLSDYIYGYTF. In DNA form, the CDR3 reads TGTGCCAGCAGCTTAGATGGCCTATCGGATTATATCTATGGCTACACCTTC. The gene calls are TRBV11-3 and TRBJ1-2; D unresolved. The V end lost 0 bases, the J end lost 4 bases, and 18 bases lay between the germline ends. Germline loops: CDR1 SGHNT, CDR2 YENEEA. There are 17 residues in the CDR3.

The chain has TRBV6-4 and TRBJ2-3, with 10 bases lining up with TRBD1. V was pared by 6 bases and J by 5 bases, with 8 bases of the junction left unmatched. The CDR3 length is 15 residues. Germline V gene sequence: CDR1 MRHNA, CDR2 SNTAGT. The CDR3 region is CASRGGTGARDTQYF. Here the CDR3 DNA reads TGTGCCAGCAGAGGTGGGACAGGGGCGAGAGATACGCAGTATTTT.

V and J are TRBV6-1 and TRBJ2-4; perhaps TRBD2 as D (6 bases). Germline CDR1 MNHNS, CDR2 SASEGT. The germline V and J ends were trimmed by 0 bases and 0 bases, with 12 bases remaining between them. This CDR3 is built from 17 residues. The CDR3: CASSEARRGLAKNIQYF. The DNA for the CDR3 is TGTGCCAGCAGTGAAGCGAGAAGGGGACTAGCCAAAAACATTCAGTACTTC.

V usage is TRBV27 and J usage is TRBJ2-1; possible D gene TRBD2, 5 bases. With 5 bases removed from V and 7 bases from J, the gap between germline ends came to 12 bases. CDR3 size: 13 residues. From germline, CDR1 is MNHEY and CDR2 SMNVEV (reference sequence). This chain's CDR3 is CASSPPRRNEQFF. The CDR3 DNA follows: TGTGCCAGCAGTCCTCCAAGGAGGAATGAGCAGTTCTTC.